These T cell receptor beta chains were read from a single sample in a study of blood T cells in healthy people across ages. TCRdb re-derived calls from the 5' RACE reads in MiXCR, one entry per CDR3 protein. The profile shows about 1.7 million distinct CDR3 sequences, roughly 27% of them singletons. The sample consisted of blood. The receptors come from a woman aged 25 to 39 in good health. CDR3s include the opening cysteine and the closing phenylalanine or tryptophan. Each record gives: CDR3 protein, V gene, clone size. For some rows the clone size is stated as once, few or many, or as a class when expanded; others skip it.

cdr3_aa: CATSREDSGVHEQYF; v_call: TRBV15; clone_size: many
cdr3_aa: CASRRDRGSSYEQYF; v_call: TRBV5-4; clone_size: -
cdr3_aa: CAISQGDTIYF; v_call: TRBV10-3; clone_size: -
cdr3_aa: CASSLKTAFRLEQFF; v_call: TRBV5-1; clone_size: few
cdr3_aa: CASSTGTSATNEKLFF; v_call: TRBV5-5; clone_size: -
cdr3_aa: CSASDGGGPPNGYTF; v_call: TRBV20-1; clone_size: -
cdr3_aa: CASSLAPPYEQYF; v_call: TRBV7-9; clone_size: many
cdr3_aa: CALSRATSSEQYF; v_call: TRBV7-9; clone_size: few
cdr3_aa: CASSLGTQYQETQYF; v_call: TRBV7-3; clone_size: many
cdr3_aa: CASSRGDKTDTQYF; v_call: TRBV5-1; clone_size: many
cdr3_aa: CSVDGGMRETQYF; v_call: TRBV29-1; clone_size: -
cdr3_aa: CASSYSIGPDTQYF; v_call: TRBV6-5; clone_size: many
cdr3_aa: CASSLGLGTEQYF; v_call: TRBV12-3/TRBV12-4; clone_size: few
cdr3_aa: CASSSDIRGGELFF; v_call: TRBV5-5; clone_size: -
cdr3_aa: CASSITGGGDTQYF; v_call: TRBV5-1; clone_size: -
cdr3_aa: CSARDRPTNYEQYF; v_call: TRBV20-1; clone_size: few
cdr3_aa: CASIPISRNTEAFF; v_call: TRBV27; clone_size: -
cdr3_aa: CATSPQKADTQYF; v_call: TRBV15; clone_size: few
cdr3_aa: CSARDSRAPTHGYTF; v_call: TRBV20-1; clone_size: -
cdr3_aa: CASSLETGMGGYTF; v_call: TRBV7-2; clone_size: -
cdr3_aa: CATSKSTSTDTQYF; v_call: TRBV15; clone_size: -
cdr3_aa: CSVEASTETQYF; v_call: TRBV29-1; clone_size: few
cdr3_aa: CSAKQGILSNQPQHF; v_call: TRBV20-1; clone_size: -
cdr3_aa: CASSSNRDRDDEKLFF; v_call: TRBV9; clone_size: -
cdr3_aa: CAWSVPRISNEQYF; v_call: TRBV30; clone_size: -
cdr3_aa: CASSRDPLSYEQYF; v_call: TRBV27; clone_size: few
cdr3_aa: CASSLLAGERDTQYF; v_call: TRBV5-1; clone_size: few
cdr3_aa: CSAATRRVGEQYF; v_call: TRBV20-1; clone_size: many
cdr3_aa: CASSPITGTGLAGPYNEQFF; v_call: TRBV5-6; clone_size: few
cdr3_aa: CASSPRQLGGETQYF; v_call: TRBV7-8; clone_size: -
cdr3_aa: CASSLGGTGLSTQYF; v_call: TRBV11-2; clone_size: -
cdr3_aa: CASTLSIGRDGTPFSYEQYF; v_call: TRBV3-1; clone_size: -
cdr3_aa: CASTLGSRSEQYF; v_call: TRBV3-1; clone_size: -
cdr3_aa: CASSPGIGETQYF; v_call: TRBV18; clone_size: many
cdr3_aa: CASSLRNTEEQYF; v_call: TRBV5-1; clone_size: -
cdr3_aa: CASSPHDGGQTQYF; v_call: TRBV28; clone_size: -
cdr3_aa: CASRPPPGQGSYEQYF; v_call: TRBV28; clone_size: few
cdr3_aa: CATLTASSYNEQFF; v_call: TRBV10-2; clone_size: -
cdr3_aa: CASSLGRRVEETQYF; v_call: TRBV11-2; clone_size: -
cdr3_aa: CASSNVPSEALNEQFF; v_call: TRBV5-1; clone_size: few
cdr3_aa: CSARKGGANQPQHF; v_call: TRBV20-1; clone_size: -
cdr3_aa: CASSVNRGSGNTIYF; v_call: TRBV7-2; clone_size: -
cdr3_aa: CASSWQPGLSYEQYF; v_call: TRBV12-3/TRBV12-4; clone_size: few
cdr3_aa: CSVEVGTVETQYF; v_call: TRBV29-1; clone_size: many
cdr3_aa: CASSEQGSNSPLHF; v_call: TRBV9; clone_size: few
cdr3_aa: CASSPRVGIYDEQFF; v_call: TRBV9; clone_size: -
cdr3_aa: CSVERTERGHFDEQFF; v_call: TRBV29-1; clone_size: few
cdr3_aa: CASSFLDSRSYEQYF; v_call: TRBV12-3/TRBV12-4; clone_size: many
cdr3_aa: CATSRSGGSRNQPQHF; v_call: TRBV15; clone_size: -
cdr3_aa: CASSTPGVDTEAFF; v_call: TRBV28; clone_size: few
cdr3_aa: CASSFRATSGSEQFF; v_call: TRBV11-2; clone_size: -
cdr3_aa: CSARDDRTFSYEQYF; v_call: TRBV20-1; clone_size: -
cdr3_aa: CSASSGRTHEKLFF; v_call: TRBV20-1; clone_size: few
cdr3_aa: CASSDLTGVGDTQYF; v_call: TRBV2; clone_size: -
cdr3_aa: CASSWVVNEQFF; v_call: TRBV4-1; clone_size: few
cdr3_aa: CASSQENPFREKGKNIQYF; v_call: TRBV4-3; clone_size: few
cdr3_aa: CSASVDSGTQETQYF; v_call: TRBV20-1; clone_size: -
cdr3_aa: CASSQEGSGITDTQYF; v_call: TRBV4-3; clone_size: -
cdr3_aa: CASSPGGLFYGQYF; v_call: TRBV12-3/TRBV12-4; clone_size: -